What follows are 17 T cell receptor beta chains derived from one specimen sequenced in a study of blood T cell repertoires in COVID-19. Profiled with immunoSEQ multiplex PCR; TCRdb holds only in-frame clones, not every one. Among about 120,000 clones listed, roughly four fifths were seen once. Material for sequencing was peripheral blood. The origin of the receptors is a man aged 55 to 70 with acute or convalescent COVID-19.

The rearrangement uses TRBV24-1 and TRBJ2-1, with D maybe TRBD2 (6 bases). Per germline, CDR1 KGHDR and CDR2 SFDVKD. Trimming shortened V by 4 bases and J by 8 bases, and 11 bases separated the two germline ends. This CDR3 has 13 amino acids. CDR3 protein: CATSDSASDEQFF. The CDR3, as DNA: TGTGCCACCAGTGACTCGGCTAGCGATGAGCAGTTCTTC.

The chain couples TRBV6-5 to TRBJ2-5, with 7 nucleotides matching TRBD2. V trimming: 10 bases; J trimming: 5 bases; junction bases outside the gene matches: 10. CDR3 length: 13 residues. CDR1 MNHEY and CDR2 SVGAGI come from the germline V gene. The CDR3 DNA is TGTGCCACCCTGAGGCGGGGGATTGAGACCCAGTACTTC. Amino acids: CATLRRGIETQYF.

The V call is TRBV6-5, the J call TRBJ1-3; tentative D call: TRBD1 (6 bases). The V end lost 2 bases, the J end lost 0 bases, and 8 bases lay between the germline ends. Per the germline V gene, CDR1 is MNHEY and CDR2 is SVGAGI. The CDR3 has 15 amino acids. CDR3 nucleotides: TGTGCCAGCAGTTACACAGGGACCTCTGGAAACACCATATATTTT. Translated, it gives CASSYTGTSGNTIYF.

The chain combines TRBV6-5 with TRBJ1-1; unclear D gene. The germline CDR1 and CDR2 sequences are MNHEY and SVGAGI. The CDR3 is made up of 10 amino acids. Trimming shortened V by 6 bases and J by 7 bases, and 6 bases separated the two germline ends. The CDR3 DNA sequence: TGTGCCAGCAGGTACCTTGAAGCTTTCTTT. It specifies CASRYLEAFF.

This clone appeared a few times. The J gene is TRBJ1-5, the V gene TRBV19; D is possibly TRBD1 (6 bases). Trimming stripped 4 bases from V and 3 bases from J, with 13 bases between. Germline V gives CDR1 LNHDA, CDR2 SQIVND (reference sequence). The CDR3 length is 15 residues. In DNA, the CDR3 is TGTGCCAGTAGTAAGGCAGGGGCGGACAATCAGCCCCAGCATTTT. Translation gives CASSKAGADNQPQHF.

The rearrangement joins TRBV5-1 to TRBJ2-3, with 9 bases lining up with TRBD2. The junction had 5 bases not matched to a gene; V was cut back by 1 base and J by 5 bases. CDR3 length: 15 residues. Germline CDR1 is SGHRS and CDR2 is YFSETQ. The CDR3 region has the DNA TGCGCCAGCAGCTTGAGCGGGGGGCTAGGAGATACGCAGTATTTT. Residues: CASSLSGGLGDTQYF.

The chain uses TRBV7-2 and TRBJ2-7; no reliable D call. Germline V gene data show CDR1 as SGHTA and CDR2 as FQGNSA. This CDR3 spans 13 amino acids. V was clipped by 3 bases and J by 6 bases, with 12 bases between them. CDR3 region: CASSFAPRSEQYF. CDR3 nucleotides: TGTGCCAGCAGCTTCGCACCTAGGAGCGAGCAGTACTTC.

In its sample, this clone was seen a few times. V and J are TRBV6-1 and TRBJ1-5; TRBD1 matches 8 bases. Germline assignment: CDR1 MNHNS and CDR2 SASEGT. V lost 3 bases and J lost 2; bases outside the gene matches: 3. This CDR3 has 15 amino acids. The CDR3 region has the DNA TGTGCCAGCAGTGACAGGGGGCTAGGCAATCAGCCCCAGCATTTT. Translation gives CASSDRGLGNQPQHF.

The V gene is TRBV9, the J gene TRBJ2-7; D gene unclear. The CDR3 has 16 amino acids. Per germline, CDR1 SGDLS and CDR2 YYNGEE. The V gene lost 3 bases and the J gene lost 4 bases, with 20 bases spanning the gap. CDR3 coding DNA: TGTGCCAGCAGCGGATCTCCTACGAAGACTGTTTACGAGCAGTACTTC. Its translation is CASSGSPTKTVYEQYF.

The chain recombines TRBV10-3 with TRBJ1-2; 10 nucleotides align to TRBD1. CDR1 ENHRY and CDR2 SYGVKD come from the germline V gene. The CDR3 consists of 16 residues. After removal of 2 bases from V and 3 bases from J, the junction contained 6 bases not matched to a gene. The CDR3 loop reads CAISEPTGTGDYGYTF. The CDR3, as DNA: TGTGCCATCAGTGAGCCAACGGGGACAGGGGACTATGGCTACACCTTC.

The genes are TRBV11-2 and TRBJ2-5, with D possibly being TRBD1 (5 bases). With 2 bases removed from V and 1 base from J, the gap between germline ends came to 8 bases. This CDR3 has 14 amino acids. The germline V gene has CDR1 SGHAT and CDR2 FQNNGV. CDR3 sequence reads: CASSLQGFQETQYF. DNA of the CDR3: TGTGCCAGCAGCTTACAGGGCTTCCAAGAGACCCAGTACTTC.

The chain employs TRBV6-5 and TRBJ2-3; D is possibly TRBD1 (6 bases). Per germline, CDR1 MNHEY and CDR2 SVGAGI. The length of the CDR3 is 10 residues. Trimming removed 6 bases at V and 13 bases at J, with 11 bases between. CDR3 sequence (DNA): TGTGCCAGCAGAGGGACACGCGAGTATTTT. Translation gives CASRGTREYF.

This clone was picked up a small number of times. The rearrangement links TRBV5-1 to TRBJ1-2; perhaps TRBD1 as D (5 bases). There are 14 residues in the CDR3. In germline, CDR1 is SGHRS, CDR2 YFSETQ. V was clipped by 0 bases and J by 2 bases, with 8 bases between them. The CDR3 loop reads CASSLEEGNYGYTF. For the CDR3, the DNA is TGCGCCAGCAGCTTGGAGGAGGGGAACTATGGCTACACCTTC. The full variable domain, with the rest looked up from reference TRBV5-1 and TRBJ1-2, is KAGVTQTPRYLIKTRGQQVTLSCSPISGHRSVSWYQQTPGQGLQFLFEYFSETQRNKGNFPGRFSGRQFSNSRSEMNVSTLELGDSALYLCASSLEEGNYGYTFGSGTRLTVV.

This chain uses TRBV2 with TRBJ2-7; weak D call: TRBD1 (6 bases). Germline values: CDR1 SNHLY, CDR2 FYNNEI. This CDR3 is 16 amino acids long. V dropped 2 bases and J dropped 0 bases, with 14 bases sitting between them. As DNA, the CDR3 is TGTGCCAGCAGTGAATGGGGTCAGGGGAGCTCCTACGAGCAGTACTTC. This gives the protein CASSEWGQGSSYEQYF.

The rearrangement uses TRBV5-6 and TRBJ2-2; D unresolved. Germline values: CDR1 SGHDT, CDR2 YYEEEE. The CDR3 spans 15 residues. Trimming stripped 2 bases from V and 4 bases from J, with 12 bases between. CDR3: CASSLLQRGTGELFF. The CDR3 nucleotides read TGTGCCAGCAGCTTACTCCAGAGAGGCACCGGGGAGCTGTTTTTT.

J is TRBJ1-1 and V is TRBV19, with D maybe TRBD1 (5 bases). V was clipped by 7 bases and J by 2 bases, with 11 bases between them. Germline V gene lookup returns CDR1 LNHDA and CDR2 SQIVND (reference sequence). This CDR3 spans 13 amino acids. This chain's CDR3 is CASMHRTNTEAFF. CDR3 sequence (DNA): TGTGCCAGTATGCACAGGACAAACACTGAAGCTTTCTTT. The variable domain in full, with the rest retrieved from reference TRBV19 and TRBJ1-1, is DGGITQSPKYLFRKEGQNVTLSCEQNLNHDAMYWYRQDPGQGLRLIYYSQIVNDFQKGDIAEGYSVSREKKESFPLTVTSAQKNPTAFYLCASMHRTNTEAFFGQGTRLTVV.

The gene calls are TRBV6-1 and TRBJ2-2; 10 nucleotides agree with TRBD1. Germline CDR1 is MNHNS and CDR2 is SASEGT. With V trimmed by 2 bases and J by 8 bases, 8 bases remained unmatched. The CDR3 totals 16 residues. The CDR3 here is CASSEFETGGRGELFF. The DNA for the CDR3 is TGTGCCAGCAGTGAATTTGAGACAGGGGGCCGGGGGGAGCTGTTTTTT.